This record looks at one TCR beta chain sequence and its context. Its cognate antigen is unknown. Method: immunoSEQ multiplex PCR; TCRdb's copy keeps in-frame clones and lacks some. The sample yields about 130,000 clones, just under 85% seen once. This entry comes from a study of cytomegalovirus exposure and HLA in healthy donors. Study observations and caveats: Cytomegalovirus association was listed for about 150 TCR beta chains.

There are 11 residues in the CDR3. V was trimmed by 2 bases and J by 5 bases, leaving 4 bases between them. From germline, CDR1 is SGHRS and CDR2 YFSETQ. Sequencing was performed on PBMCs. The TCR was taken from a man under 40 in good health and CMV-seropositive. V gene TRBV5-1 combines with J gene TRBJ2-5, with D unresolved. CDR3: CASSFSETQYF. The CDR3, as DNA: TGCGCCAGCAGCTTTTCGGAGACCCAGTACTTC.